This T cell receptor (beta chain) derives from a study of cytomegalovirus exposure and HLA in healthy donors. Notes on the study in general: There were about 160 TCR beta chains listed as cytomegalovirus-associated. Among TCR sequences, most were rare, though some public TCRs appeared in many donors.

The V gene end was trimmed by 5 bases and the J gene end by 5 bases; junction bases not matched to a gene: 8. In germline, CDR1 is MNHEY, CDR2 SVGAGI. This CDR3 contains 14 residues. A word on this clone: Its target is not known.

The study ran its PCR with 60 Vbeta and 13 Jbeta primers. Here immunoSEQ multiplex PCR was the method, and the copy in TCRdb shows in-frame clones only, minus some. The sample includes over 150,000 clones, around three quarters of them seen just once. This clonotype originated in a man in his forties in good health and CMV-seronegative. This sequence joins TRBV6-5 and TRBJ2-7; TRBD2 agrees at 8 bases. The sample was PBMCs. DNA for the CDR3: TGTGCCAGCAGTCCCCTGGGACTAGAGAACGAGCAGTACTTC. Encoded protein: CASSPLGLENEQYF.